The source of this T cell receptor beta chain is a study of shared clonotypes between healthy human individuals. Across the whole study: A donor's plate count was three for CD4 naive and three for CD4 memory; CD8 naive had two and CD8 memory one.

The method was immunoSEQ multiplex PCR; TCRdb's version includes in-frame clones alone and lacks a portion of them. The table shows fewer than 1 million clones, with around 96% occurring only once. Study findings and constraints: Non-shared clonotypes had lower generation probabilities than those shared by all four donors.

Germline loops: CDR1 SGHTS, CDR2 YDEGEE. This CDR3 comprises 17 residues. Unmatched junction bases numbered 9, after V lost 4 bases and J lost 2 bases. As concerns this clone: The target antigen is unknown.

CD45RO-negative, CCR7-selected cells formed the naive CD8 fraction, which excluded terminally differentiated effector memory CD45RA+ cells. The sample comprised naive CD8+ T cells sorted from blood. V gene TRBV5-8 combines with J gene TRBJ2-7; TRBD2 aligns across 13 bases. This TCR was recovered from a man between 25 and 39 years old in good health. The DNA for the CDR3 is TGTGCCAGCAGCATCGATAATGGACTAGCGGGAGCCTACGAGCAGTACTTC. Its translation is CASSIDNGLAGAYEQYF.